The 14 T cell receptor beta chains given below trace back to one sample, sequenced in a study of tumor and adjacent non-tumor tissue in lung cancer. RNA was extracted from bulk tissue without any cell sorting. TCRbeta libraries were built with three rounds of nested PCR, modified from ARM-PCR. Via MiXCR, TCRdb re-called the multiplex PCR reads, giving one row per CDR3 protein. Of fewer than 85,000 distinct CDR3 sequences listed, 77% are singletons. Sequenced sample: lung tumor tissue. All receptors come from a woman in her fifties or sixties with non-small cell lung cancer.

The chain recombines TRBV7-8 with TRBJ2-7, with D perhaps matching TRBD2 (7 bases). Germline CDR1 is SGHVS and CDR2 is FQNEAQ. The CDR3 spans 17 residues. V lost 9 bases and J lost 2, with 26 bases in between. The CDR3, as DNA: TGTGCCAGTAACTTAGAGCGCCTCAGGGGAGGGGCCTACGAGCAGTACGTC. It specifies CASNLERLRGGAYEQYV.

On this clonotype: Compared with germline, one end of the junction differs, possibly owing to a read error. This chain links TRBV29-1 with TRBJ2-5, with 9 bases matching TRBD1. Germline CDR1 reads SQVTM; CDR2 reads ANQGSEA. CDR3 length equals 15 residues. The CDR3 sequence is CSVAGTGSLGETQYF. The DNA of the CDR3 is TGCAGCGTCGCCGGGACAGGGAGTTTGGGGGAGACCCAGTATTTC. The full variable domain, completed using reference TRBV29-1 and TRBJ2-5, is SAVISQKPSRDICQRGTSLTIQCQVDSQVTMMFWYRQQPGQSLTLIATANQGSEATYESGFVIDKFPISRPNLTFSTLTVSNMSPEDSSIYLCSVAGTGSLGETQYFGPGTRLLVL.

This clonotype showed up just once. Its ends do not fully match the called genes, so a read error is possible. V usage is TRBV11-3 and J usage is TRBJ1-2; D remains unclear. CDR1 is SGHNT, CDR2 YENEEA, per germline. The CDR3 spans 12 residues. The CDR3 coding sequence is TGTGCCAGCAAGATGGTTTGCTATGGTTACACCTTC. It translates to CASKMVCYGYTF.

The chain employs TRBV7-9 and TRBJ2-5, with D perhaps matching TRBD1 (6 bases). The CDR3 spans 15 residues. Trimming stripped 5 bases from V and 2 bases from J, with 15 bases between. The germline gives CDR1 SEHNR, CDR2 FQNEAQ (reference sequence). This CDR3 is CASSLRTTGQETQYF. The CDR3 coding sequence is TGTGCCAGCAGCCTTAGAACGACAGGACAAGAGACCCAGTACTTC.

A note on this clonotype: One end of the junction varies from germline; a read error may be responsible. For the CDR3, the DNA is TGTGCCAACAGCCTAGCGAAGGGCACCGGGGAGCTGTTTTTT. Translated: CANSLAKGTGELFF. J is TRBJ2-2 and V is TRBV11-3, with D possibly matching TRBD2 (6 bases). The CDR3 has 14 residues. Germline values: CDR1 SGHNT, CDR2 YENEEA.

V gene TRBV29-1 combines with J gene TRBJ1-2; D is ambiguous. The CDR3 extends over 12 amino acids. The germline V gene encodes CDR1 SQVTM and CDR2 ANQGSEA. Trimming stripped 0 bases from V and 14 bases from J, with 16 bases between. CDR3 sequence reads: CSVEENSRDYTF. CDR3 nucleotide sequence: TGCAGCGTTGAAGAGAACAGCAGAGACTATACCTTC.

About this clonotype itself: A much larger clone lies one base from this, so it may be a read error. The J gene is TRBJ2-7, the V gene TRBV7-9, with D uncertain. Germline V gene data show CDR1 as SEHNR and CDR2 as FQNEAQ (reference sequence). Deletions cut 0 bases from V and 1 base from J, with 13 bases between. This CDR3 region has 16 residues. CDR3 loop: CASSLAPNIESYEQYF. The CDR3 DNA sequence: TGTGCCAGCAGCTTAGCCCCGAACATAGAGTCCTACGAGCAGTACTTC.

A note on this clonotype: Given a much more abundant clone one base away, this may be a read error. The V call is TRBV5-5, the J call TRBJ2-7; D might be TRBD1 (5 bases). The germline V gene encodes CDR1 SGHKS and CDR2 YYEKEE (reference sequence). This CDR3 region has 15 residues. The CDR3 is CARSLRQGMTYEQYF. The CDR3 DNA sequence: TGTGCCAGAAGCTTGCGTCAGGGTATGACCTACGAGCAGTACTTC.

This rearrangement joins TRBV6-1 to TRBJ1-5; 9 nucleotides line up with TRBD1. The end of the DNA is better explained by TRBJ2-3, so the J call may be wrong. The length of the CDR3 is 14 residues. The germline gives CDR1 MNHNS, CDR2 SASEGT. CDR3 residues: CASSWDRENQSQYF. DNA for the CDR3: TGTGCCAGCAGTTGGGACAGGGAGAATCAGTCCCAGTATTTT.

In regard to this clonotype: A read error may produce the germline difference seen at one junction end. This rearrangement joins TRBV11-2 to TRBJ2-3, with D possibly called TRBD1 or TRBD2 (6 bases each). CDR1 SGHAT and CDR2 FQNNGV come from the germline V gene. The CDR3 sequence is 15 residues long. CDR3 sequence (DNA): TGTGCCAGCTACTTAGGGGGGAGGTCCCCAGATACGCAATATTTT. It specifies CASYLGGRSPDTQYF.

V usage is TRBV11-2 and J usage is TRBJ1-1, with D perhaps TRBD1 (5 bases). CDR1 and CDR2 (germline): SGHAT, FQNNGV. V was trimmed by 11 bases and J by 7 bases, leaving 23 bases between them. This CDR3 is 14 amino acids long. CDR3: CADSLTELNVEAFF. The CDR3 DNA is TGTGCCGACAGCTTGACAGAGCTGAACGTTGAAGCTTTCTTT.

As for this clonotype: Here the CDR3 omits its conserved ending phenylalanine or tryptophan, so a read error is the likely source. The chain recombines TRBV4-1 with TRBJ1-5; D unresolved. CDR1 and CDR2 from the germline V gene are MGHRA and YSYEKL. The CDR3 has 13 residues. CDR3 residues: CTSSPYFPQPQHL. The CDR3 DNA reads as TGCACCAGCAGTCCTTACTTTCCCCAGCCCCAGCATCTT.

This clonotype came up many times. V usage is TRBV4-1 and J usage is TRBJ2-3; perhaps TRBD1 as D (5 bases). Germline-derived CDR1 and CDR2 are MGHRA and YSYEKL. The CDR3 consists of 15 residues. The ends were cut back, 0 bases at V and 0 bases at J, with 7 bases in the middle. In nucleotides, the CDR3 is TGCGCCAGCAGCCAAGACAGGGTTAGCACAGATACGCAGTATTTT. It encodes CASSQDRVSTDTQYF.

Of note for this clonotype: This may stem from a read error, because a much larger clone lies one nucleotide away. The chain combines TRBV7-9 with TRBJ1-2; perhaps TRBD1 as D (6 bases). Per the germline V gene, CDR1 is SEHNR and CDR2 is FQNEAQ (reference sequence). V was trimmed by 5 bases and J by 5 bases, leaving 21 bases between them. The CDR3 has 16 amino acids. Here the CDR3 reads CASSVAPGHLRYGYTF. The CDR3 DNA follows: TGTGCCAGCAGCGTCGCTCCGGGACACCTGAGATATGGCTACACCTTC.